This T cell receptor (beta chain) stems from a study of T-cell reconstitution after alpha-beta-depleted transplantation in children (dated by TCRdb to 2016 to 2017). For the study in its entirety: T-cell immune reconstitution after TCRalphabeta/CD19-depleted allogeneic hematopoietic cell transplantation in children was quantitatively tracked in the study by means of TCR repertoire profiling.

Receptor amplification or capture employed PCR. The listed sequencing device is Illumina HiSeq 2500. Molecular barcoding was employed in the preparation of TCR libraries, with unique molecular identifiers being used to normalize TCRbeta repertoire quantification. Through fastp at Q25 and MiXCR, TCRdb rebuilt clones from the public reads, retaining in-frame beta chains. Every entry covers one CDR3 protein and lists the most common genes and DNA from its rows. The sample data list some 490,000 distinct CDR3 sequences, and roughly an eighth of these were observed just once. Approximately 5.4% of the sample is held by the ten biggest clonotypes. CDR1 and CDR2 were assigned from the germline V gene as SGHVS and FQNEAQ. Trimming takes 1 base off V and 2 bases off J; junction bases not matched to a gene: 4. From the cysteine through the phenylalanine, the CDR3 covers 16 amino acids. Only CDR3 DNA remains: 48 bases, in frame from the first base.

As regards this clonotype: Its recognized antigen is unknown. No qualities accompany the bases; no much larger clone lies one base away.

The chain is encoded by TRBV7-8 joined to TRBJ2-7, with 11 bases matching TRBD2. This material consisted of PBMCs from the stem cell graft donor, taken from the stem cell graft. The clonotype comes from a human donor who donated a stem cell graft to a child with combined immunodeficiency. In nucleotides, the sequence is TGTGCCAGCAGCTTAGGACTAGCGGGGACCACCTACGAGCAGTACTTC. The translation is CASSLGLAGTTYEQYF.